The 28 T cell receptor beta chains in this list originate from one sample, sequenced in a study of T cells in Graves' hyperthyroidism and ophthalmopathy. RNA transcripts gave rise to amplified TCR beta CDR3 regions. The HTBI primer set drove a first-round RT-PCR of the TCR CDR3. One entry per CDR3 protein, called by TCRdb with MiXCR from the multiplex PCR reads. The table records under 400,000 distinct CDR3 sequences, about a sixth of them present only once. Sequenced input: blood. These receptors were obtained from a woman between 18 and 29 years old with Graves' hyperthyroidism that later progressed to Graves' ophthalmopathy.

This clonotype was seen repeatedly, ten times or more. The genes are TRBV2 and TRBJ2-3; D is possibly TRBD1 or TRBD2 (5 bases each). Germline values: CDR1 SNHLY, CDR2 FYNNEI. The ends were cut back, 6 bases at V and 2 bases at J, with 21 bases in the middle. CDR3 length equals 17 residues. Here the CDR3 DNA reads TGTGCCAGCAGGGGGCTGATCGGGGTACGGAACACAGATACGCAGTATTTT. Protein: CASRGLIGVRNTDTQYF.

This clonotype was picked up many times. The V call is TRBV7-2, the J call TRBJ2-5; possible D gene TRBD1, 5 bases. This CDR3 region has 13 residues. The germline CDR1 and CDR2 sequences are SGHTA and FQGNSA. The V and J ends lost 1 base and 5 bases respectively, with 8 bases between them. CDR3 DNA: TGTGCCAGCAGCTTAGGACCAGGGGAGACCCAGTACTTC. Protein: CASSLGPGETQYF.

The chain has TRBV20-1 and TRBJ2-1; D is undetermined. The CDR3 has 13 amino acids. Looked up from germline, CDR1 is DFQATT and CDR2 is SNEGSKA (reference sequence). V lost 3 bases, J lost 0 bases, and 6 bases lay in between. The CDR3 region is CSARQSSYNEQFF. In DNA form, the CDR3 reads TGCAGTGCTAGGCAGAGCTCCTACAATGAGCAGTTCTTC.

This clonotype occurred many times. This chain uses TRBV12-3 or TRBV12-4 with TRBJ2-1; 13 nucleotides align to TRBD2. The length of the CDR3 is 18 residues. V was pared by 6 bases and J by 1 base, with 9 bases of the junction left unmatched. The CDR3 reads CASRGTSGNQGSYNEQFF. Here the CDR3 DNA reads TGTGCCAGCAGAGGGACTAGCGGGAACCAAGGTTCCTACAATGAGCAGTTCTTC.

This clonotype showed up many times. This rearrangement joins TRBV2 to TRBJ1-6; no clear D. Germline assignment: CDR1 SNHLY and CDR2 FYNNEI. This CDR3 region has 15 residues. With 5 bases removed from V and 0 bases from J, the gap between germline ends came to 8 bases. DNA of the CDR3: TGTGCCAGCAGTTTTGAAAGCTCCTATAATTCACCCCTCCACTTT. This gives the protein CASSFESSYNSPLHF.

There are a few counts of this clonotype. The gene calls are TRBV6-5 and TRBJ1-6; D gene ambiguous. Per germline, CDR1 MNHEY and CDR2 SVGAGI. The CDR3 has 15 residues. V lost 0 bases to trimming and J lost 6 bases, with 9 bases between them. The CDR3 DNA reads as TGTGCCAGCAGTTACTCTACGCCCCTTAATTCACCCCTCCACTTT. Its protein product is CASSYSTPLNSPLHF.

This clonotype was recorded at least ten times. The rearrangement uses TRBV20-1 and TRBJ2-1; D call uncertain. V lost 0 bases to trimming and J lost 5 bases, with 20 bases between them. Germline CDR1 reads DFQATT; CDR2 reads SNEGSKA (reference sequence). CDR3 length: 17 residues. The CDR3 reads CSARDIRLWLGDNEQFF. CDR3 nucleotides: TGCAGTGCTAGAGACATCCGCCTATGGCTAGGTGACAATGAGCAGTTCTTC.

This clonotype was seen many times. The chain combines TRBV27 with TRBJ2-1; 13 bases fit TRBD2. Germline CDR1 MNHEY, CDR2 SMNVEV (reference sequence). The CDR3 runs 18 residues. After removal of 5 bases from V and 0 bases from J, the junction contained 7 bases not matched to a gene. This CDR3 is CASSGMTSGRRSYNEQFF. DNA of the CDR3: TGTGCCAGCAGTGGGATGACTAGCGGGAGGCGCTCCTACAATGAGCAGTTCTTC.

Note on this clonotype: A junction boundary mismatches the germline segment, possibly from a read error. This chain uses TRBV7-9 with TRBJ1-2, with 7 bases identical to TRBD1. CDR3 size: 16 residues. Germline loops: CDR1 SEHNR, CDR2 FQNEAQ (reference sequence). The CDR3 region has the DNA TGTGCCAGCAGTCTGGACAGGTTACCTCTTGGGGATGGCTTCACCTTC. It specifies CASSLDRLPLGDGFTF.

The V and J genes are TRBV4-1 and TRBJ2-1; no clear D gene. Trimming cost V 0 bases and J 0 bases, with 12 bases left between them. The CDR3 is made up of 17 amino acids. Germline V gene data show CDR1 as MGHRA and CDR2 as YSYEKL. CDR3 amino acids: CASSQESSLSSYNEQFF. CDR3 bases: TGCGCCAGCAGCCAAGAAAGCTCACTGAGCTCCTACAATGAGCAGTTCTTC.

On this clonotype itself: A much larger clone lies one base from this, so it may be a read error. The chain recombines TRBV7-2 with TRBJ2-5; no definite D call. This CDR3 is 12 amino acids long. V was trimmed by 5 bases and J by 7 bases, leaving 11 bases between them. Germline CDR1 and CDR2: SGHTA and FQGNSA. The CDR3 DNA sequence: TGTGCCAGCAGCCCCGATCTCAGGACCCAGTACTTC. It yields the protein CASSPDLRTQYF.

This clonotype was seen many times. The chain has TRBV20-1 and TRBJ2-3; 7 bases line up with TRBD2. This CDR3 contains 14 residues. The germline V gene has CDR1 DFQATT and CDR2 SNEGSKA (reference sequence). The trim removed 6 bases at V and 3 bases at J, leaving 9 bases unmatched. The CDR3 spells CSARSGRGTDTQYF. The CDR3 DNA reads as TGCAGTGCCAGAAGTGGGAGGGGAACAGATACGCAGTATTTT.

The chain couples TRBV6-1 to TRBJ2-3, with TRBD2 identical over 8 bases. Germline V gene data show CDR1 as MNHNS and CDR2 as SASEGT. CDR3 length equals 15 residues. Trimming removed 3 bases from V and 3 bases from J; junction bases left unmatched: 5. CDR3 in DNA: TGTGCCAGCAGTGACGGCCCGGGAGGGACAGATACGCAGTATTTT. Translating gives CASSDGPGGTDTQYF.

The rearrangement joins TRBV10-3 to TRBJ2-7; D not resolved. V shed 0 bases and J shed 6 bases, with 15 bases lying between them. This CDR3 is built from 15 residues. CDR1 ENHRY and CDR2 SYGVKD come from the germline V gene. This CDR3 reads CAISESSRNRLEQYF. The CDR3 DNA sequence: TGTGCCATCAGTGAGTCTTCCCGAAATAGGCTCGAGCAGTACTTC.

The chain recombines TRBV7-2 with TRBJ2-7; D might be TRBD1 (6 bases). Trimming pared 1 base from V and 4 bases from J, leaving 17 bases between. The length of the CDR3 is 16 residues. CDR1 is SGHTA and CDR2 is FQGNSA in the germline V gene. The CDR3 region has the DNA TGTGCCAGCAGCTTAGGTGCCGGTCCGGGACATTACGAGCAGTACTTC. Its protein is CASSLGAGPGHYEQYF.

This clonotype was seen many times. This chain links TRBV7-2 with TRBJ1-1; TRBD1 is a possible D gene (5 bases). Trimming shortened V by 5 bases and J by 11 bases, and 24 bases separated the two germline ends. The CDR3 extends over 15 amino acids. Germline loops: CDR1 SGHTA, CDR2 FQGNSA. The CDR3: CASSISHQQRGTAFF. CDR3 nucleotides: TGTGCCAGCAGCATAAGCCATCAACAGAGAGGGACCGCTTTCTTT.

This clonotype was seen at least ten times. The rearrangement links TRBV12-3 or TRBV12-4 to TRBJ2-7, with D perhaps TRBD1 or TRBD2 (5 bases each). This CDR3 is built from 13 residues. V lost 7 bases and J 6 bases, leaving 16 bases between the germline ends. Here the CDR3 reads CASTSGRSGEQYF. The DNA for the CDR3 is TGTGCCAGCACCTCGGGACGCTCAGGCGAGCAGTACTTC.

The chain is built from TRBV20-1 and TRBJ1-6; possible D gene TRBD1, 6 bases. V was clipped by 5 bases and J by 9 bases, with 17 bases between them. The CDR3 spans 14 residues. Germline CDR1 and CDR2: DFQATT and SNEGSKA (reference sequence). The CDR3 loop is CSAPYSGGLSPLHF. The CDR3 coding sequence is TGCAGTGCTCCTTATTCGGGGGGCCTTTCACCCCTCCACTTT.

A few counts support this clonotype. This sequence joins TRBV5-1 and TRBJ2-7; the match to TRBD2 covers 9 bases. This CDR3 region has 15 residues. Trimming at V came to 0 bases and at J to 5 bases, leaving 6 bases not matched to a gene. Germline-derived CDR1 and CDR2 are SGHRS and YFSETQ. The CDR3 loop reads CASSLGGGRANEQYF. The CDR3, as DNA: TGCGCCAGCAGCTTGGGTGGCGGGAGGGCCAACGAGCAGTACTTC.

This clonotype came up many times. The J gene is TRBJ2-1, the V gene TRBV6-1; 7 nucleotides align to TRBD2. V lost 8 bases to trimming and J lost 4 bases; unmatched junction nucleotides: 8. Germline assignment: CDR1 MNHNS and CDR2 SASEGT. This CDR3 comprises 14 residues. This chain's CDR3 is CASSRLADYNEQFF. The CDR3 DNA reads TGTGCCAGCTCCCGACTAGCAGATTACAATGAGCAGTTCTTC.

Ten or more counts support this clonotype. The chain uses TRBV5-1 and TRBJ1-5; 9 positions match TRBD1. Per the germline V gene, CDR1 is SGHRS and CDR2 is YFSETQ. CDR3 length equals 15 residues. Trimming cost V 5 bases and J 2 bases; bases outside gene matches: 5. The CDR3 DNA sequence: TGCGCCAGCAGTCAGGGACAGGGCCGCAATCAGCCCCAGCATTTT. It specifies CASSQGQGRNQPQHF.

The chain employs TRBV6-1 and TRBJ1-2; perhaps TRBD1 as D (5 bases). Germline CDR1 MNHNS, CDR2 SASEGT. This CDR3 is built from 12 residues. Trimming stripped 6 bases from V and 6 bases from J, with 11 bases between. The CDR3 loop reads CASRFGADGYTF. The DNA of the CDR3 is TGTGCCAGCAGGTTCGGGGCGGATGGCTACACCTTC.

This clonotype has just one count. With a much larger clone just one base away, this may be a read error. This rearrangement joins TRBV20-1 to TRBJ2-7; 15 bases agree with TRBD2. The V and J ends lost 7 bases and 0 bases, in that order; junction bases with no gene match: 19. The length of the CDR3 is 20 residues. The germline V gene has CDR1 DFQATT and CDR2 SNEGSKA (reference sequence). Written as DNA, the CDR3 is TGCAGTGTACGGACTAGCGGGAGGGCCAGTCGAACGGGGGGCTCCTACGAGCAGTACTTC. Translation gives CSVRTSGRASRTGGSYEQYF.

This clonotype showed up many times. Here the CDR3 reads CSARDPGQASLMNTEAFF. In DNA, the CDR3 is TGCAGTGCTAGAGATCCCGGCCAGGCGTCCTTGATGAACACTGAAGCTTTCTTT. The chain is built from TRBV20-1 and TRBJ1-1; D is uncertain. The germline CDR1 and CDR2 sequences are DFQATT and SNEGSKA (reference sequence). Trimming removed 0 bases from V and 0 bases from J, with 20 bases in between. The CDR3 spans 18 residues.

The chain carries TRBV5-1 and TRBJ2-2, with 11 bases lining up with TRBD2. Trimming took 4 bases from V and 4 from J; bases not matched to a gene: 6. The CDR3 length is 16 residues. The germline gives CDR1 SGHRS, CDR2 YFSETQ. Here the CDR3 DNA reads TGCGCCAGCAGCGAAGGGACTAGCGGAGGCACCGGGGAGCTGTTTTTT. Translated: CASSEGTSGGTGELFF.

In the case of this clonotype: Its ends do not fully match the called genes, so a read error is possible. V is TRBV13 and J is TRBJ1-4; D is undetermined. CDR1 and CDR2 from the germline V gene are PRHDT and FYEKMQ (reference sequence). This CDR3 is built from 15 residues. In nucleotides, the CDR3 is TGCGCCAGCAGCCAAGGTTGGCAGGATGAGGAAAAACTGTTTTTT. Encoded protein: CASSQGWQDEEKLFF.

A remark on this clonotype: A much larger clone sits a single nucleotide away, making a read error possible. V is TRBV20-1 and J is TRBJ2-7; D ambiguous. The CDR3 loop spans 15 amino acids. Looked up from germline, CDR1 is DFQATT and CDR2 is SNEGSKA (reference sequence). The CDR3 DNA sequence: TGCAGTGCTAGAGACCTAGATCGAAACGGGTACGAGCAGTCCTTC. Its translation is CSARDLDRNGYEQSF.

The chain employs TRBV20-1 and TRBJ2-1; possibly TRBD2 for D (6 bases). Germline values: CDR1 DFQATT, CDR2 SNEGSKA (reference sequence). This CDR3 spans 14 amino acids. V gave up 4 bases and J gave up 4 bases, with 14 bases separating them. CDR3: CSAKLAGPYNEQFF. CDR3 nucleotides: TGCAGTGCTAAACTAGCCGGACCTTACAATGAGCAGTTCTTC.